Sequencing of this TCR beta chain was carried out in a study of OX40 agonist ivuxolimab in advanced cancers. Study information: Patients with hepatocellular carcinoma, melanoma, renal cell or head and neck cancer made up the dose-escalation patients. Notes on the study in general: CD8+ T cells (on average) carried more expanded clones than CD4+ T cells.

As regards this clone: Its antigen is unknown.

CDR1 and CDR2 (germline): SEHNR, FQNEAQ (reference sequence). V dropped 2 bases and J dropped 3; count of bases not matched to a gene: 0. CDR3 length equals 14 residues. Clones were sequenced by immunoSEQ multiplex PCR, and TCRdb holds only the in-frame ones, with some missing. The sample lists tens of thousands of clones, 91% occurring once. The sequence came from an adult with an advanced solid tumor such as melanoma, head and neck, liver or kidney cancer. This sequence joins TRBV7-9 and TRBJ2-1; 8 positions agree with TRBD2. Here the sequenced sample was CD4+ or CD8+ T cells sorted from blood, taken in a trial of the OX40 agonist ivuxolimab. The CDR3 protein is CASSLSGSYNEQFF. In DNA, the CDR3 is TGTGCCAGCAGCTTAAGCGGGAGCTACAATGAGCAGTTCTTC.